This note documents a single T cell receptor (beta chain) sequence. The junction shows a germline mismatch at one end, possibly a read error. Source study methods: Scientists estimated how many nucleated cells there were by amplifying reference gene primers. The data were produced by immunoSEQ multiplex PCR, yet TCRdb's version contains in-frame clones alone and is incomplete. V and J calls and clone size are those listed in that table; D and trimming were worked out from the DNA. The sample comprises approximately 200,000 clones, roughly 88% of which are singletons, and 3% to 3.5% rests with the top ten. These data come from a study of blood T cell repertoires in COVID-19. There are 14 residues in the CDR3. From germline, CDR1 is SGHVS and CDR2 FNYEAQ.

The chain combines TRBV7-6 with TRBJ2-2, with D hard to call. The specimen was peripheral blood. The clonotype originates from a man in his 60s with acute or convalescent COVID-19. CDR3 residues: CASSQATKTGELFF. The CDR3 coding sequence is TGTGCCAGCAGCCAGGCCACGAAAACCGGGGAGCTGTTTTTT.